This TCR beta chain was captured in a study of T cell responses to AZD1222 COVID-19 vaccine. General study findings and limits: Donors were largely white British and mainly female; clonal diversity was possibly underestimated. Seropositive status at baseline applied to only five or six AZD1222 recipients.

The CDR3 has 17 amino acids. V was clipped by 2 bases and J by 0 bases; unmatched bases: 3. The germline gives CDR1 SGDLS, CDR2 YYNGEE. The method was immunoSEQ multiplex PCR; TCRdb's version includes in-frame clones alone and lacks a portion of them. The data contain approximately 70,000 clones, around 88% of them singletons. This clone showed up just a few times. No antigen is known for it. Other DNA sequences in this sample translate to the same CDR3. The gene calls are TRBV9 and TRBJ1-3; 12 bases are a match to TRBD1. The receptor comes from an adult who received the MenACWY meningococcal vaccine as a control. Material: peripheral blood, obtained 28 days after the second dose of the MenACWY control vaccine. DNA of the CDR3: TGTGCCAGCAGCGTTGGGACAGGGGGCAACTCTGGAAACACCATATATTTT. It encodes CASSVGTGGNSGNTIYF. Based on the CDR3 plus reference TRBV9 and TRBJ1-3, the full variable domain is DSGVTQTPKHLITATGQRVTLRCSPRSGDLSVYWYQQSLDQGLQFLIQYYNGEERAKGNILERFSAQQFPDLHSELNLSSLELGDSALYFCASSVGTGGNSGNTIYFGEGSWLTVV.